Sequencing of this TCR beta chain was carried out in a study of graft-versus-host responses after intestinal transplantation. The germline CDR1 and CDR2 sequences are SGHRS and YFSETQ. V was clipped by 0 bases and J by 1 base; unmatched bases: 0. CDR3 length: 14 residues. Findings of the study overall: Allografts of one patient group, those with graft-donor T cell macrochimerism, had high graft-versus-host to host-versus-graft clonal ratios.

The authors seeded approximately 200,000 CFSE-labeled responder cells together with approximately 200,000 irradiated stimulator cells tagged with violet dye. On this clone itself: Additional DNA sequences in this sample encode the identical CDR3.

Libraries were prepared by immunoSEQ multiplex PCR; TCRdb keeps only in-frame clonotypes and omits some of them. Of 9,900 or so clones listed, 31% are singletons. Sequenced material: alloreactive CD4+ T cells from a mixed lymphocyte reaction culture, taken before transplantation. Subset of the sample: CFSE-low proliferating T cells sorted from roughly 6-day pre-transplant mixed lymphocyte reaction (GvH or HvG direction). This clonotype originated in a human patient who was an organ donor for intestinal transplantation. The chain couples TRBV5-1 to TRBJ2-5, with 7 bases matching TRBD2. The CDR3 nucleotides read TGCGCCAGCAGCTTGGCTAGCGGCCAAGAGACCCAGTACTTC. Protein: CASSLASGQETQYF.